This TCR beta chain was identified during a study of blood T cells in healthy people across ages. The overall study: About one barcoded beta molecule per two T cells was captured by template switching.

The CDR3 has 20 amino acids. CDR1 is MNHEY and CDR2 is SVGAGI in the germline V gene. V was pared by 2 bases and J by 0 bases, with 16 bases of the junction left unmatched. This clonotype occurred once. The study drew donors from healthy Caucasian individuals in Russia aged 6 to 90. Whenever a sample was processed, at least 6 million PBMCs were isolated. Combining a sample-barcoded 5' primer with a J-beta primer mix, a second PCR ran for roughly 6 to 11 cycles. TCRdb processed the 5' RACE reads anew with MiXCR; each CDR3 protein has one entry. The sample yields about 1,400,000 distinct CDR3 sequences, approximately 59% seen once.

Sample: blood. This receptor was identified in a man in his late teens or twenties in good health. The rearrangement links TRBV6-5 to TRBJ2-1; TRBD2 aligns across 7 bases. The CDR3 nucleotides read TGTGCCAGCAGTTACGATCGACTAGCTAGTCTACCGAGCTCCTACAATGAGCAGTTCTTC. It encodes CASSYDRLASLPSSYNEQFF.